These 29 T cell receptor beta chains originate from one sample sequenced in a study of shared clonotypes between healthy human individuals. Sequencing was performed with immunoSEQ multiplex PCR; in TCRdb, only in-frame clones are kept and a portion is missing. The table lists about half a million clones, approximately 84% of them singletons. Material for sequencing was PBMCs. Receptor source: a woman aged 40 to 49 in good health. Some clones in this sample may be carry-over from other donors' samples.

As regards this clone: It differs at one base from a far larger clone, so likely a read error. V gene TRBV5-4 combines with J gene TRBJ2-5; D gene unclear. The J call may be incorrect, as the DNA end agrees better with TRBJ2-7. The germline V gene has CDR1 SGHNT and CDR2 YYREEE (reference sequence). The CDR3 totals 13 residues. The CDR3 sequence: CAGSLSSIHEQYF. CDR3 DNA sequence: TGTGCCGGCAGCCTCTCCTCCATCCACGAGCAGTACTTC.

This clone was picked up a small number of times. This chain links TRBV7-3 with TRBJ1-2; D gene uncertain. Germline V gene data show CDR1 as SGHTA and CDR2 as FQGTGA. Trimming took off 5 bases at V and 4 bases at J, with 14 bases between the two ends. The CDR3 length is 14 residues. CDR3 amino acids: CASSPSGRGYGYTF. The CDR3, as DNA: TGTGCCAGCAGCCCTTCAGGACGAGGCTATGGCTACACCTTC.

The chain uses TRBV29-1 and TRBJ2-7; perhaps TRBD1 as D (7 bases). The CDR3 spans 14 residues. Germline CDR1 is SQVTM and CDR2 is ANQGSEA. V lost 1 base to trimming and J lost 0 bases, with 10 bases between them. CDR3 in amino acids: CSVEGQGGSYEQYF. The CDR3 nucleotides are TGCAGCGTTGAAGGACAGGGAGGCTCCTACGAGCAGTACTTC.

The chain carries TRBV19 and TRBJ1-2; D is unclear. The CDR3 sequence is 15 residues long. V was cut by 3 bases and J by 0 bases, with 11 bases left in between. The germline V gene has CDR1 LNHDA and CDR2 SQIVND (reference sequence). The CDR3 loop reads CASSIVAEANYGYTF. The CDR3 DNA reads TGTGCCAGTAGTATTGTGGCAGAAGCTAACTATGGCTACACCTTC.

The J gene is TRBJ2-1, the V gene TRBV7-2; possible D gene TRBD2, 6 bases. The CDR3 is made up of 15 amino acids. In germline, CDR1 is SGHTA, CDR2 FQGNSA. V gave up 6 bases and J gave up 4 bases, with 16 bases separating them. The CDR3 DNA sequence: TGTGCCAGCAGTCAAGGAGCGGGCTTTTACAATGAGCAGTTCTTC. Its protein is CASSQGAGFYNEQFF.

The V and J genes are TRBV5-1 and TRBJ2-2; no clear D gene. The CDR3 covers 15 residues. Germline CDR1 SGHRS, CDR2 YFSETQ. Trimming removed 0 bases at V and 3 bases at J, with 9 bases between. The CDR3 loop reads CASSLGLWDTGELFF. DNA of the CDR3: TGCGCCAGCAGCTTGGGTTTGTGGGACACCGGGGAGCTGTTTTTT.

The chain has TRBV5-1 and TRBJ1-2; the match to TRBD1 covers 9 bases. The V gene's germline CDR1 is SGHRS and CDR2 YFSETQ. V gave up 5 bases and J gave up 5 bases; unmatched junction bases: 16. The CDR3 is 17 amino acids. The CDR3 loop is CASSRSVTGGPLYGYTF. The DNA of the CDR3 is TGCGCCAGCAGTCGGTCGGTTACAGGGGGCCCCCTTTATGGCTACACCTTC.

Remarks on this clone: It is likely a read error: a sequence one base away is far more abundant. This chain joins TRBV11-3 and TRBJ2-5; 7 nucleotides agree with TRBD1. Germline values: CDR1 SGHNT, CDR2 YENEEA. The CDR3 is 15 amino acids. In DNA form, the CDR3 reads TGTGCCAGCAGCCGTCGGACAGGAAGCCAAGATACCCAGTACTTC. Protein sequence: CASSRRTGSQDTQYF.

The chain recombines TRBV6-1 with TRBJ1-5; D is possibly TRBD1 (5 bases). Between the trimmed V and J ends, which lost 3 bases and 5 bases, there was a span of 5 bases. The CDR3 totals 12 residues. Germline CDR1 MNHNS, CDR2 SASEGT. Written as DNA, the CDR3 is TGTGCCAGCAGTGACAGGGATCAGCCCCAGCATTTT. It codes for CASSDRDQPQHF.

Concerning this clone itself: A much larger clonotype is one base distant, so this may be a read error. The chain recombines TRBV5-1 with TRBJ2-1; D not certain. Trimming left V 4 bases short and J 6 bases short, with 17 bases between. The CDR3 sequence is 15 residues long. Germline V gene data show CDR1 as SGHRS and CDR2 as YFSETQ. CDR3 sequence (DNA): TGCGCCAGCAGCCCGTCCTCCCCGCGGTGCAATGAGCAGTTCTTC. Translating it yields CASSPSSPRCNEQFF.

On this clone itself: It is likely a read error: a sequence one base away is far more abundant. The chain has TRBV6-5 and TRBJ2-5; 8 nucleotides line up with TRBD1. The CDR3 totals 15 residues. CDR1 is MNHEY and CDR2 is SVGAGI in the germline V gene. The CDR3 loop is CASSYSGQGSYEQHF. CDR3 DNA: TGTGCCAGCAGTTACTCCGGACAGGGTTCCTACGAGCAGCACTTC.

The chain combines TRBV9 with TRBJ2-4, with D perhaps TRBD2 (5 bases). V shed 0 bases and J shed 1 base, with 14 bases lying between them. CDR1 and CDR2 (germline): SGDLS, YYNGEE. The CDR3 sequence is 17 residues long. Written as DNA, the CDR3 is TGTGCCAGCAGCGTAGGGCCGGGGATGGGGGCCAAAAACATTCAGTACTTC. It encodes CASSVGPGMGAKNIQYF.

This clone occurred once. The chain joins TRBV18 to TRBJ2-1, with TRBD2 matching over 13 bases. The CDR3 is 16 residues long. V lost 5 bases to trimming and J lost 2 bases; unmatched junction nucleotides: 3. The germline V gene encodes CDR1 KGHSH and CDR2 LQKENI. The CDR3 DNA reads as TGTGCCAGCTCAACAGGACTAGCGGGAGCCTACAATGAGCAGTTCTTC. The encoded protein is CASSTGLAGAYNEQFF.

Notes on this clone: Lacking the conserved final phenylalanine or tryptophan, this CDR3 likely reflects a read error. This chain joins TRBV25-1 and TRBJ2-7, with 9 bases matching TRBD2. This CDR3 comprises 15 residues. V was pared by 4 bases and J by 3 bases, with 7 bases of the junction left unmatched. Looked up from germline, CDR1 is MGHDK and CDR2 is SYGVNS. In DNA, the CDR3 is TGTGCCAGCAGTGGAAATAGCGGGAGCGGCTACGAGCAGTACTCC. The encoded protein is CASSGNSGSGYEQYS.

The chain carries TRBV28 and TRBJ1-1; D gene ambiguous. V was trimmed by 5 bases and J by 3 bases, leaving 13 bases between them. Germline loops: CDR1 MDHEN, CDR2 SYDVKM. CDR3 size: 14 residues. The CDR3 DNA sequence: TGTGCCAGCAGTCCCTCCCGACACGACACTGAAGCTTTCTTT. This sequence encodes CASSPSRHDTEAFF.

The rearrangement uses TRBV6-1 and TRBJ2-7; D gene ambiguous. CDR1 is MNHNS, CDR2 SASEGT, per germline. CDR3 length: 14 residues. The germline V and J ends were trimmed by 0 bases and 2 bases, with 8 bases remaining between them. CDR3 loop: CASSEAALPYEQYF. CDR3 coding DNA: TGTGCCAGCAGTGAAGCGGCCCTTCCCTACGAGCAGTACTTC.

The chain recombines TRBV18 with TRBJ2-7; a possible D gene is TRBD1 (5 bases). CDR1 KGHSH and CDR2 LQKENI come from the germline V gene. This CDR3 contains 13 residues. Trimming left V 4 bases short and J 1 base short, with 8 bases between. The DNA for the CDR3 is TGTGCCAGCTCACTCGACAGATCCTACGAGCAGTACTTC. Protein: CASSLDRSYEQYF.

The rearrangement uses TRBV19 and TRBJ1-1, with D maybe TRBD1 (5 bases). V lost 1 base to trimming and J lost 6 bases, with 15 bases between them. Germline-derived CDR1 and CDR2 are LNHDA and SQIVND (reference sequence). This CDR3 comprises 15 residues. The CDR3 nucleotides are TGTGCCAGTAGTATAGGGGGAGGGGTACTTTCTGAAGCTTTCTTT. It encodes CASSIGGGVLSEAFF.

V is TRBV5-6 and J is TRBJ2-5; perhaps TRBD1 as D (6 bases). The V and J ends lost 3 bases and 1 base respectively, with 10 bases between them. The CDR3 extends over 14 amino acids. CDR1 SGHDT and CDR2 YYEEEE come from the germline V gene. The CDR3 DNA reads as TGTGCCAGCAGCTACGACAGGATCCAAGAGACCCAGTACTTC. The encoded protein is CASSYDRIQETQYF.

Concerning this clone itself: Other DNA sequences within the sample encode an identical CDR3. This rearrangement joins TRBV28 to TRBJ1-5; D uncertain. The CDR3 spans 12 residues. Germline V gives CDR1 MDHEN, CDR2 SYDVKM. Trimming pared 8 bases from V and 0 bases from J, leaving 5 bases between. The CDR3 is CASSYSNQPQHF. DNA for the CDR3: TGTGCCAGCTCCTATAGCAATCAGCCCCAGCATTTT.

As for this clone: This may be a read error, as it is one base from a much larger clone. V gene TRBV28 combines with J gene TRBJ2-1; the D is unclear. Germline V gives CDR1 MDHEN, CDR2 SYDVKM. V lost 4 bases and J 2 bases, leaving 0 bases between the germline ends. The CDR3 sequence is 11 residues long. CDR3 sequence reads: CASSSYNEQFF. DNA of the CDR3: TGTGCCAGCAGTTCCTACAATGAGCAGTTCTTC.

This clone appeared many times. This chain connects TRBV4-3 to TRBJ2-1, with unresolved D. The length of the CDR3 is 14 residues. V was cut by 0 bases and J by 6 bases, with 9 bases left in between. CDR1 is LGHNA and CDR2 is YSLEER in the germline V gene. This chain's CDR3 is CASSQDLTVNEQFF. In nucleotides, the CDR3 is TGCGCCAGCAGCCAAGATTTAACAGTCAATGAGCAGTTCTTC.

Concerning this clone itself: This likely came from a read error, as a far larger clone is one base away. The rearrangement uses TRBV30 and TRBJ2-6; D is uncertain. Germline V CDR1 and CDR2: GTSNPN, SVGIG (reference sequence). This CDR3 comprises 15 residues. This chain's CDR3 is CDWVLSFSGANVLTF. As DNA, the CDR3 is TGTGACTGGGTCCTGAGCTTCTCTGGGGCCAACGTCCTGACTTTC.

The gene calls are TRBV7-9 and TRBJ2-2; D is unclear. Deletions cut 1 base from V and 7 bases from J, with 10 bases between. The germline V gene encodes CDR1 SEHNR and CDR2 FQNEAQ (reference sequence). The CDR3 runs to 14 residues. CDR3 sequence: CASSLVQTGGELFF. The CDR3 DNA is TGTGCCAGCAGCTTAGTACAGACCGGCGGGGAGCTGTTTTTT.

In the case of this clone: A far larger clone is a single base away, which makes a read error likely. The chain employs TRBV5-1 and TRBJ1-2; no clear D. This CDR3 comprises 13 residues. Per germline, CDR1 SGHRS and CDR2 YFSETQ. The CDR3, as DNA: TGCGCCAGCAGCTTGGGGACCCGGTATGGCTACATCTTC. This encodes CASSLGTRYGYIF.

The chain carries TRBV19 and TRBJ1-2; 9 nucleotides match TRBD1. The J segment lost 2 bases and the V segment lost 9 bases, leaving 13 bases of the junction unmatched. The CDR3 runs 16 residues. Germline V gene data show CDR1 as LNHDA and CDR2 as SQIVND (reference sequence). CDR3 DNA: TGTGCCAGCGCGGGACAGGGACCTCCCCTGAACTATGGCTACACCTTC. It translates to CASAGQGPPLNYGYTF.

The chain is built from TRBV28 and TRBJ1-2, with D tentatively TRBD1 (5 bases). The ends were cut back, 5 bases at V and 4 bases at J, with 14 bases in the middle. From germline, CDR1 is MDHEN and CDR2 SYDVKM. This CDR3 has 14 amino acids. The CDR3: CASSTMGRGYGYTF. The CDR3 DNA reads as TGTGCCAGCAGTACAATGGGACGGGGCTATGGCTACACCTTC.

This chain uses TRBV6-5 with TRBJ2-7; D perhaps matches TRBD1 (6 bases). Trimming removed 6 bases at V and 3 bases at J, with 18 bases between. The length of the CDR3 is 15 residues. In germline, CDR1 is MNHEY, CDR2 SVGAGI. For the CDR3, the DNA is TGTGCCAGCAGCAAGAAACAACGGGACAACTACGAGCAGTACTTC. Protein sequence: CASSKKQRDNYEQYF.

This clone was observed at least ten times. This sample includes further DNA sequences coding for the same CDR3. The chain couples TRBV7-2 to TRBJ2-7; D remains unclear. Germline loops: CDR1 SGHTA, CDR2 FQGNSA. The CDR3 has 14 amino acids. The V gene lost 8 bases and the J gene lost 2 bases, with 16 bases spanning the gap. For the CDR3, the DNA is TGTGCCAGCTGCCCCGGGCTGATACCCTACGAGCAGTACTTC. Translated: CASCPGLIPYEQYF.